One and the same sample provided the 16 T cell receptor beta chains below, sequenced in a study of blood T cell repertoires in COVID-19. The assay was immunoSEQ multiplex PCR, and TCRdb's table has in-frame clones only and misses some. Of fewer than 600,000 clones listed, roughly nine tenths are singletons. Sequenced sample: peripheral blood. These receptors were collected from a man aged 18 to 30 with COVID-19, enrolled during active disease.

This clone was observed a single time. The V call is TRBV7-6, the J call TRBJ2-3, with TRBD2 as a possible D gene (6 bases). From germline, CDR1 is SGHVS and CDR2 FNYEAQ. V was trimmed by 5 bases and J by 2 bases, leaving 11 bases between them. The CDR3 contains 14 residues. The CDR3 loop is CASSPGTHTDTQYF. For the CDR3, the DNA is TGTGCCAGCAGCCCCGGGACTCACACAGATACGCAGTATTTT.

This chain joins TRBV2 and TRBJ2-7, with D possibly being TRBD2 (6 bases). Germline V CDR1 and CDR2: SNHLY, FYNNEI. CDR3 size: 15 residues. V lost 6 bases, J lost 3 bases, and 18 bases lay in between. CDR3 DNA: TGTGCCAGCAGCGATGCCTGGGGCGGGATCTACGAGCAGTACTTC. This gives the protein CASSDAWGGIYEQYF.

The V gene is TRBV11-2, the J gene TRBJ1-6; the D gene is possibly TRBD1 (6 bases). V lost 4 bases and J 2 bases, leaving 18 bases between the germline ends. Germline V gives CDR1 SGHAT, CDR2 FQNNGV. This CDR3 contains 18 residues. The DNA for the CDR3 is TGTGCCAGCAGCTCCCTTACAGGGTTTAGGACCTATAATTCACCCCTCCACTTT. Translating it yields CASSSLTGFRTYNSPLHF. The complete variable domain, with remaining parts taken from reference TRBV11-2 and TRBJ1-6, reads EAGVAQSPRYKIIEKRQSVAFWCNPISGHATLYWYQQILGQGPKLLIQFQNNGVVDDSQLPKDRFSAERLKGVDSTLKIQPAKLEDSAVYLCASSSLTGFRTYNSPLHFGNGTRLTVT.

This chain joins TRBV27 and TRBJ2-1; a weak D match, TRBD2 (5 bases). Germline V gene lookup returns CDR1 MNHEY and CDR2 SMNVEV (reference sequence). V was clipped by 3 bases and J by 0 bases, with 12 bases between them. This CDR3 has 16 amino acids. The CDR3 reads CASSLPGIDSYNEQFF. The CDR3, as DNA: TGTGCCAGCAGTTTGCCCGGGATCGACTCCTACAATGAGCAGTTCTTC.

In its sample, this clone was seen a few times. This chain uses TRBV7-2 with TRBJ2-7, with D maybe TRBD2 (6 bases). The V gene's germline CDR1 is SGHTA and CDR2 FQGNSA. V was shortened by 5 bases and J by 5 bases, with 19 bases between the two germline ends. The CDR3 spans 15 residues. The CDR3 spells CASSTGAGGPHEQYF. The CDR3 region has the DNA TGTGCCAGCAGCACTGGCGCTGGAGGGCCCCACGAGCAGTACTTC.

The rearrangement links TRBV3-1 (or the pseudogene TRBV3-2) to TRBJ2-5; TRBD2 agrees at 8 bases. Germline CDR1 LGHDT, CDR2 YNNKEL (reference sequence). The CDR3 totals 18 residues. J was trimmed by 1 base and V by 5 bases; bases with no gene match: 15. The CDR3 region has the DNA TGTGCCAGCAGCTCCACTAGCGGAGGGACCCCGCCCCAAGAGACCCAGTACTTC. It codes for CASSSTSGGTPPQETQYF.

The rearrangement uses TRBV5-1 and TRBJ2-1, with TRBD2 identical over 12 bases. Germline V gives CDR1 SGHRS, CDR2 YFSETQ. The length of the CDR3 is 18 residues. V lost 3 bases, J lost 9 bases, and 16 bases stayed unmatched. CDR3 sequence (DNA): TGCGCCAGCAGCTCTGGGAGGGCTAGCGGGGGGGCCTCGTTTGAGCAGTTCTTC. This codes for CASSSGRASGGASFEQFF. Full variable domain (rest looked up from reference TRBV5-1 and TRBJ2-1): KAGVTQTPRYLIKTRGQQVTLSCSPISGHRSVSWYQQTPGQGLQFLFEYFSETQRNKGNFPGRFSGRQFSNSRSEMNVSTLELGDSALYLCASSSGRASGGASFEQFFGPGTRLTVL.

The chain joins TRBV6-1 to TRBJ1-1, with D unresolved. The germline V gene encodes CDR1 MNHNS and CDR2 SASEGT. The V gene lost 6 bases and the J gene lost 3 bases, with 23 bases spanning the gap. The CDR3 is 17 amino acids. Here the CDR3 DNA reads TGTGCCAGCAGGGAACGAAGCATAGTTCGTTTATACACTGAAGCTTTCTTT. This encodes CASRERSIVRLYTEAFF.

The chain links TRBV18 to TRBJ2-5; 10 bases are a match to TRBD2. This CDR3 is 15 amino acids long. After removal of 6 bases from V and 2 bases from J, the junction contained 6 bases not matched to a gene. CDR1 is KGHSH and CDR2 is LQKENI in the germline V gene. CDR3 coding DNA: TGTGCCAGCTCTCCCCATAGCGGGGGGCAAGAGACCCAGTACTTC. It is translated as CASSPHSGGQETQYF.

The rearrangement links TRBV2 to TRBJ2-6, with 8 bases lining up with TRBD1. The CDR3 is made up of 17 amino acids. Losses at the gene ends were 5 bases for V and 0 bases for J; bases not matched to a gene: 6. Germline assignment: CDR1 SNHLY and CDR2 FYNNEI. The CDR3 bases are TGTGCCAGCAGTAGCAGGGGGCTCAGCTCTGGGGCCAACGTCCTGACTTTC. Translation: CASSSRGLSSGANVLTF. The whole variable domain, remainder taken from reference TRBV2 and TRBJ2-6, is EPEVTQTPSHQVTQMGQEVILRCVPISNHLYFYWYRQILGQKVEFLVSFYNNEISEKSEIFDDQFSVERPDGSNFTLKIRSTKLEDSAMYFCASSSRGLSSGANVLTFGAGSRLTVL.

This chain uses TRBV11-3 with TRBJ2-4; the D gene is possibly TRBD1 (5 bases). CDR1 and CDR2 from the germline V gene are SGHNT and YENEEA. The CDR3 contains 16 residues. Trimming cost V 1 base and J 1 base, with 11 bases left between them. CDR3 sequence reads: CASSLGAGSAKNIQYF. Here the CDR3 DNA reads TGTGCCAGCAGCTTAGGGGCAGGGTCCGCCAAAAACATTCAGTACTTC. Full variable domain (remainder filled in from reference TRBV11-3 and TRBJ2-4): EAGVVQSPRYKIIEKKQPVAFWCNPISGHNTLYWYLQNLGQGPELLIRYENEEAVDDSQLPKDRFSAERLKGVDSTLKIQPAELGDSAVYLCASSLGAGSAKNIQYFGAGTRLSVL.

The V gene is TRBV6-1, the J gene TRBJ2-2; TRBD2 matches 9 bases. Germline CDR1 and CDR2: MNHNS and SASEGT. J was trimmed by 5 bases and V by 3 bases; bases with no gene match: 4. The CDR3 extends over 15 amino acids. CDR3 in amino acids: CASSEAGGLTGELFF. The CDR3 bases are TGTGCCAGCAGTGAGGCGGGAGGGCTTACCGGGGAGCTGTTTTTT.

CDR3 bases: TGTGCCAGCAGTCCCTACCAAGAGACCCAGTACTTC. Amino acids: CASSPYQETQYF. This chain uses TRBV6-6 with TRBJ2-5; unclear D gene. This CDR3 has 12 residues. Trimming cost V 5 bases and J 0 bases, with 4 bases left between them. The germline gives CDR1 MNHNY, CDR2 SVGAGI (reference sequence).

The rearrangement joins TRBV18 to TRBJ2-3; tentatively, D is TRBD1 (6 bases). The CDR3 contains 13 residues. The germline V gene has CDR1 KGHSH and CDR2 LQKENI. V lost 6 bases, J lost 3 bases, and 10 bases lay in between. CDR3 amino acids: CASSPTGTDTQYF. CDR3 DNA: TGTGCCAGCTCTCCGACAGGTACAGATACGCAGTATTTT.

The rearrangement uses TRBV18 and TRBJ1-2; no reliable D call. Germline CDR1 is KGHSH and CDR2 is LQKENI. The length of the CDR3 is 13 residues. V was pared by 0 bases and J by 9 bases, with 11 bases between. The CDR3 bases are TGTGCCAGCTCACCACCGGCGGGATCCAGCTACACCTTC. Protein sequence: CASSPPAGSSYTF.

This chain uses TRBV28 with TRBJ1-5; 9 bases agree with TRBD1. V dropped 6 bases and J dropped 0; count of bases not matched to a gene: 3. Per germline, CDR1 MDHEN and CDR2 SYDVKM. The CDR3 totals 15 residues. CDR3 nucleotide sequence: TGTGCCAGCAGCCGGACAGGGGATAGCAATCAGCCCCAGCATTTT. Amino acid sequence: CASSRTGDSNQPQHF. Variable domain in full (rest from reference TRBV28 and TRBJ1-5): DVKVTQSSRYLVKRTGEKVFLECVQDMDHENMFWYRQDPGLGLRLIYFSYDVKMKEKGDIPEGYSVSREKKERFSLILESASTNQTSMYLCASSRTGDSNQPQHFGDGTRLSIL.